This passage covers 19 T cell receptor beta chains from one sample sequenced in a study of T cells in tumors after PD-1 blockade. Produced via immunoSEQ multiplex PCR; TCRdb's table is partial and in-frame only. The data hold some 9,300 clones, with around 63% observed a single time. The source was tumor tissue, collected after anti-PD-1 treatment. These receptors were obtained from a human donor with basal cell carcinoma.

This chain links TRBV28 with TRBJ2-7; D perhaps matches TRBD1 (7 bases). V lost 5 bases and J 3 bases, leaving 14 bases between the germline ends. This CDR3 region has 14 residues. Germline loops: CDR1 MDHEN, CDR2 SYDVKM. The CDR3 DNA sequence: TGTGCCAGCAGTATAGCGGCAGGGGGCTACGAGCAGTACTTC. Its protein product is CASSIAAGGYEQYF.

The chain joins TRBV27 to TRBJ1-1; D is ambiguous. The CDR3 extends over 14 amino acids. The V gene lost 1 base and the J gene lost 8 bases, with 14 bases spanning the gap. Per the germline V gene, CDR1 is MNHEY and CDR2 is SMNVEV (reference sequence). The CDR3 reads CASSLFGPLEEAFF. For the CDR3, the DNA is TGTGCCAGCAGTTTATTCGGCCCCCTCGAAGAAGCTTTCTTT.

Within the sample, this clone is medium-sized. The chain recombines TRBV4-2 with TRBJ2-5, with 9 bases aligning to TRBD2. Trimming cost V 0 bases and J 3 bases; bases outside gene matches: 8. The CDR3 is 17 residues long. Germline CDR1 LGHNA, CDR2 YNFKEQ. CDR3 sequence (DNA): TGTGCCAGCAGCCAAGAAAGGGGGTCTAGCGGGAAAGAGACCCAGTACTTC. Encoded protein: CASSQERGSSGKETQYF.

The CDR3 region is CASSYQGKSRAFF. DNA of the CDR3: TGTGCCAGCAGTTATCAGGGGAAATCAAGAGCTTTCTTT. V is TRBV6-5 and J is TRBJ1-1; the D gene is possibly TRBD1 (6 bases). Trimming took 3 bases from V and 10 from J, leaving 15 bases between them. This CDR3 has 13 amino acids. The germline V gene has CDR1 MNHEY and CDR2 SVGAGI.

The chain couples TRBV7-3 to TRBJ1-1, with D possibly being TRBD1 (5 bases). Trimming removed 6 bases from V and 5 bases from J, with 28 bases in between. CDR1 SGHTA and CDR2 FQGTGA come from the germline V gene. CDR3 length: 18 amino acids. The CDR3 bases are TGTGCCAGCAGACTACCAAAAACCGGGAGACGGGGGAGAACTGAAGCTTTCTTT. Amino acid sequence: CASRLPKTGRRGRTEAFF.

Sample share makes this clone medium-sized. The rearrangement links TRBV21-1 to TRBJ1-4; the D call in the table, TRBD1, was not verified against the DNA. TRBV21-1 is given as a pseudogene. The CDR3 loop spans 14 amino acids. CDR3 sequence: CASSKEVPGQGFFF. The CDR3 nucleotides read TGTGCCAGCAGCAAAGAGGTTCCCGGCCAGGGATTCTTTTTT.

The sample holds a few counts of this clone. The rearrangement links TRBV19 to TRBJ1-2; D is perhaps TRBD1 (5 bases). V gave up 7 bases and J gave up 2 bases, with 20 bases separating them. Per germline, CDR1 LNHDA and CDR2 SQIVND (reference sequence). The CDR3 length is 16 residues. CDR3 sequence reads: CASTTGSGGRNYGYTF. Written as DNA, the CDR3 is TGTGCCAGTACCACGGGGTCGGGGGGACGGAACTATGGCTACACCTTC.

Relative to its sample, this clone is medium-sized. The rearrangement joins TRBV2 to TRBJ2-1, with a weak D call TRBD2 (6 bases). This CDR3 region has 14 residues. V dropped 7 bases and J dropped 0 bases, with 10 bases sitting between them. Looked up from germline, CDR1 is SNHLY and CDR2 is FYNNEI. The DNA for the CDR3 is TGTGCCAGCACGGCGGGGAGCTCCTACAATGAGCAGTTCTTC. Its protein product is CASTAGSSYNEQFF.

This rearrangement joins TRBV13 to TRBJ1-6, with 7 positions matching TRBD1. The trim removed 5 bases at V and 7 bases at J, leaving 8 bases unmatched. Per germline, CDR1 PRHDT and CDR2 FYEKMQ (reference sequence). This CDR3 has 15 amino acids. For the CDR3, the DNA is TGTGCCAGCAGCGCTTCGACAGGGCACAATTCACCCCTCCACTTT. Protein product: CASSASTGHNSPLHF.

The chain links TRBV7-9 to TRBJ2-7, with 11 nucleotides matching TRBD2. The V and J ends lost 7 bases and 3 bases, in that order; junction bases with no gene match: 8. CDR3 size: 15 residues. CDR1 and CDR2 from the germline V gene are SEHNR and FQNEAQ (reference sequence). CDR3 DNA sequence: TGTGCCAGCAAAGAGCTAGCGGGGGGAGACTACGAGCAGTACTTC. Protein product: CASKELAGGDYEQYF. The full variable domain, completed using reference TRBV7-9 and TRBJ2-7, is DTGVSQNPRHKITKRGQNVTFRCDPISEHNRLYWYRQTLGQGPEFLTYFQNEAQLEKSRLLSDRFSAERPKGSFSTLEIQRTEQGDSAMYLCASKELAGGDYEQYFGPGTRLTVT.

This clone was picked up a small number of times. The J gene is TRBJ2-1, the V gene TRBV7-8; 7 bases match TRBD2. CDR1 is SGHVS, CDR2 FQNEAQ, per germline. The CDR3 consists of 12 residues. V gave up 3 bases and J gave up 8 bases; unmatched junction bases: 1. CDR3 loop: CASSFSGYEQFF. The CDR3 nucleotides are TGTGCCAGCAGCTTTAGCGGGTATGAGCAGTTCTTC.

This clone was found a few times. The chain is built from TRBV6-5 and TRBJ2-3; TRBD1 matches at 8 bases. V trimming: 6 bases; J trimming: 1 base; junction bases outside the gene matches: 6. The CDR3 contains 15 residues. Per the germline V gene, CDR1 is MNHEY and CDR2 is SVGAGI. The CDR3 loop reads CASSYRTGRTDTQYF. For the CDR3, the DNA is TGTGCCAGCAGCTATCGGACAGGGCGCACAGATACGCAGTATTTT.

J is TRBJ1-1 and V is TRBV2, with TRBD1 matching 7 bases. The V gene end was trimmed by 6 bases and the J gene end by 5 bases; junction bases not matched to a gene: 9. Germline loops: CDR1 SNHLY, CDR2 FYNNEI. The CDR3 extends over 14 amino acids. The CDR3 sequence: CASRDSGGSTEAFF. The CDR3 DNA reads TGTGCCAGCAGGGACTCAGGGGGTTCGACTGAAGCTTTCTTT.

The chain recombines TRBV3-1 (or the pseudogene TRBV3-2) with TRBJ1-1; perhaps TRBD1 as D (5 bases). Per the germline V gene, CDR1 is LGHDT and CDR2 is YNNKEL (reference sequence). Trimming shortened V by 4 bases and J by 4 bases, and 19 bases separated the two germline ends. The CDR3 sequence is 16 residues long. CDR3: CASSPRRRGVVTEAFF. CDR3 in DNA: TGTGCCAGCAGCCCTCGTCGGCGGGGGGTCGTCACTGAAGCTTTCTTT.

The chain links TRBV6-2 or TRBV6-3 to TRBJ2-7, with unresolved D. The germline gives CDR1 MNHEY, CDR2 SVGEGT. V dropped 4 bases and J dropped 4 bases, with 5 bases sitting between them. The CDR3 length is 11 residues. The CDR3 here is CASSFRYEQYF. In DNA form, the CDR3 reads TGTGCCAGCAGTTTCCGTTACGAGCAGTACTTC.

The chain employs TRBV20-1 and TRBJ2-5; 13 bases fit TRBD2. After removal of 3 bases from V and 2 bases from J, the junction contained 9 bases not matched to a gene. The CDR3 spans 17 residues. Germline CDR1 is DFQATT and CDR2 is SNEGSKA (reference sequence). The CDR3 sequence: CSASFPTSGGTQETQYF. CDR3 bases: TGCAGTGCTAGTTTTCCGACTAGCGGGGGGACACAAGAGACCCAGTACTTC.

In nucleotides, the CDR3 is TGTGCCAGTAGTGTCCGGTACCTGAACAATGAGCAGTTCTTC. Protein sequence: CASSVRYLNNEQFF. This chain connects TRBV19 to TRBJ2-1, with D uncertain. The germline CDR1 and CDR2 sequences are LNHDA and SQIVND (reference sequence). The CDR3 covers 14 residues. The V end lost 5 bases, the J end lost 5 bases, and 13 bases lay between the germline ends. Supplemented by reference TRBV19 and TRBJ2-1, the full variable domain reads DGGITQSPKYLFRKEGQNVTLSCEQNLNHDAMYWYRQDPGQGLRLIYYSQIVNDFQKGDIAEGYSVSREKKESFPLTVTSAQKNPTAFYLCASSVRYLNNEQFFGPGTRLTVL.

V is TRBV18 and J is TRBJ2-2; no clear D. The CDR3 is made up of 12 amino acids. CDR1 and CDR2 (germline): KGHSH, LQKENI. The V end was cut by 2 bases, the J end by 4 bases, with 2 bases between. The CDR3, as DNA: TGTGCCAGCTCACCAAGCACCGGGGAGCTGTTTTTT. Its translation is CASSPSTGELFF. The complete variable domain, with remaining parts taken from reference TRBV18 and TRBJ2-2, reads NAGVMQNPRHLVRRRGQEARLRCSPMKGHSHVYWYRQLPEEGLKFMVYLQKENIIDESGMPKERFSAEFPKEGPSILRIQQVVRGDSAAYFCASSPSTGELFFGEGSRLTVL.

By its share, this clone is medium-sized. The chain is built from TRBV5-4 and TRBJ2-7, with D maybe TRBD1 (5 bases). Between the trimmed V and J ends, which lost 4 bases and 3 bases, there was a span of 17 bases. The germline CDR1 and CDR2 sequences are SGHNT and YYREEE (reference sequence). CDR3 length: 15 amino acids. CDR3: CASSKEPGKSYEQYF. The CDR3 bases are TGTGCCAGCAGCAAGGAACCAGGGAAAAGCTACGAGCAGTACTTC.